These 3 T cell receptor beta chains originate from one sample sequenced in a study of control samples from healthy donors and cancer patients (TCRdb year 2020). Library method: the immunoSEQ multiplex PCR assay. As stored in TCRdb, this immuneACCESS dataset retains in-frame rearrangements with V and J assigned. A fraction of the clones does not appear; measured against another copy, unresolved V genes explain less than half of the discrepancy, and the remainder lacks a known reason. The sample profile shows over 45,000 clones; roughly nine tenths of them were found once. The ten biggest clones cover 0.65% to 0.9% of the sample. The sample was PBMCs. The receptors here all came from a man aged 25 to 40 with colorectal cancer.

Written as DNA, the CDR3 is TGTGCCAGCAGCGGCCAAGGTTCGGGGCGTCCCGGGGAGCTGTTTTTT. It codes for CASSGQGSGRPGELFF. This chain uses TRBV5-4 with TRBJ2-2, with D perhaps matching TRBD1 or TRBD2 (5 bases each). Germline lookup yields CDR1 SGHNT and CDR2 YYREEE (reference sequence). The CDR3 extends over 16 amino acids. V was trimmed by 4 bases and J by 6 bases, leaving 19 bases between them. Combining the CDR3 with reference TRBV5-4 and TRBJ2-2 gives the whole variable domain ETGVTQSPTHLIKTRGQQVTLRCSSQSGHNTVSWYQQALGQGPQFIFQYYREEENGRGNFPPRFSGLQFPNYSSELNVNALELDDSALYLCASSGQGSGRPGELFFGEGSRLTVL.

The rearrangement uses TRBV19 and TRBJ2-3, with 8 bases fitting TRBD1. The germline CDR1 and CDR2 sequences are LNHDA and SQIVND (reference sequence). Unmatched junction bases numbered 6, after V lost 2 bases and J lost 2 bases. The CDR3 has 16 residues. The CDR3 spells CASSILTGALTDTQYF. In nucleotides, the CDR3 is TGTGCCAGTAGTATACTGACAGGGGCCCTCACAGATACGCAGTATTTT.

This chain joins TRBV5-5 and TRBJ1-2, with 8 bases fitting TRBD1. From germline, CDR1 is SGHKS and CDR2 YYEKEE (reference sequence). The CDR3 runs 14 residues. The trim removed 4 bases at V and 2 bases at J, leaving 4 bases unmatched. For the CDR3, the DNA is TGTGCCAGCAGCCCTCGGACAGGGAACTATGGCTACACCTTC. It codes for CASSPRTGNYGYTF. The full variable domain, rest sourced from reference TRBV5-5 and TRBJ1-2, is DAGVTQSPTHLIKTRGQQVTLRCSPISGHKSVSWYQQVLGQGPQFIFQYYEKEERGRGNFPDRFSARQFPNYSSELNVNALLLGDSALYLCASSPRTGNYGYTFGSGTRLTVV.